The 18 T cell receptor beta chains presented below share a single source sample, sequenced in a study of identical twins. From the 5' RACE reads, TCRdb called clonotypes with MiXCR, one entry per CDR3 protein. The sample shows approximately 470,000 distinct CDR3 sequences, 13% to 15% of them seen only once. These same data were also listed under a study on yellow fever vaccine responses in identical twins.

Sequencing was carried out using CD4+ T cells sorted from blood. These receptors were taken from a woman under 30 in good health.

This clonotype was recorded a few times. The rearrangement uses TRBV3-1 and TRBJ2-5, with a weak D call TRBD1 (5 bases). V lost 1 base and J 7 bases, leaving 16 bases between the germline ends. CDR3 length: 15 residues. Looked up from germline, CDR1 is LGHDT and CDR2 is YNNKEL (reference sequence). The CDR3 loop reads CASSQADTARGTQYF. The CDR3 DNA sequence: TGTGCCAGCAGCCAAGCGGACACGGCAAGGGGGACCCAGTACTTC.

The chain carries TRBV7-9 and TRBJ2-2, with no clear D. Germline loops: CDR1 SEHNR, CDR2 FQNEAQ (reference sequence). This CDR3 region has 16 residues. The V end lost 5 bases, the J end lost 5 bases, and 18 bases lay between the germline ends. The CDR3 loop reads CASSLAGSKRTGELFF. The CDR3, as DNA: TGTGCCAGCAGCCTGGCCGGGTCGAAGAGGACCGGGGAGCTGTTTTTT. Looking up the rest from reference TRBV7-9 and TRBJ2-2 gives the full variable domain: DTGVSQNPRHKITKRGQNVTFRCDPISEHNRLYWYRQTLGQGPEFLTYFQNEAQLEKSRLLSDRFSAERPKGSFSTLEIQRTEQGDSAMYLCASSLAGSKRTGELFFGEGSRLTVL.

The chain has TRBV6-2 or TRBV6-3 and TRBJ2-1; 10 nucleotides line up with TRBD2. Looked up from germline, CDR1 is MNHEY and CDR2 is SVGEGT. The CDR3 consists of 20 residues. Trimming at V came to 2 bases and at J to 5 bases, leaving 18 bases not matched to a gene. Here the CDR3 reads CASSYTVGTSVRDENNEQFF. The CDR3 DNA reads as TGTGCCAGCAGTTACACGGTCGGGACTAGCGTTCGTGACGAGAACAATGAGCAGTTCTTC.

The chain couples TRBV6-1 to TRBJ2-6; D might be TRBD1 or TRBD2, each matching 6 bases. The CDR3 spans 15 residues. Germline V gives CDR1 MNHNS, CDR2 SASEGT. The germline V and J ends were trimmed by 10 bases and 0 bases, with 13 bases remaining between them. CDR3 sequence: CATGGHLSGANVLTF. CDR3 sequence (DNA): TGTGCCACTGGGGGGCACCTCTCTGGGGCCAACGTCCTGACTTTC.

The chain couples TRBV11-2 to TRBJ2-5; D perhaps matches TRBD1 (5 bases). CDR3 length: 16 amino acids. The V end lost 0 bases, the J end lost 4 bases, and 15 bases lay between the germline ends. Germline V gives CDR1 SGHAT, CDR2 FQNNGV. The CDR3: CASSLDAGKGRETQYF. For the CDR3, the DNA is TGTGCCAGCAGCTTAGATGCAGGGAAGGGTAGAGAGACCCAGTACTTC.

This clonotype was detected only a few times. This chain joins TRBV4-3 and TRBJ2-3, with no clear D. Deletions cut 0 bases from V and 5 bases from J, with 12 bases between. Germline assignment: CDR1 LGHNA and CDR2 YSLEER. The CDR3 is 15 amino acids. The CDR3 sequence: CASSQDRDNLDTQYF. CDR3 nucleotides: TGCGCCAGCAGCCAAGATAGAGACAATTTAGATACGCAGTATTTT.

This clonotype occurred a few times. The chain carries TRBV25-1 and TRBJ2-3, with TRBD2 matching 11 bases. The CDR3 runs 17 residues. Germline V gene lookup returns CDR1 MGHDK and CDR2 SYGVNS. The V and J ends lost 3 bases and 2 bases, in that order; junction bases with no gene match: 7. The CDR3 reads CASSEVLAGGTTDTQYF. As DNA, the CDR3 is TGTGCCAGCAGTGAGGTGCTAGCGGGAGGAACCACAGATACGCAGTATTTT.

This clonotype was recorded only once. The junction differs from germline at one of its ends, possibly a read error. The V and J genes are TRBV5-8 and TRBJ2-5; no reliable D call. Germline CDR1 SGHTS, CDR2 YDEGEE. This CDR3 is 15 amino acids long. The CDR3 DNA is TGTGCCAGCAGCTTGGGGACCTCCGCTCAAGAGACCCAGCACTTC. Its protein is CASSLGTSAQETQHF.

The CDR3 DNA is TGCAGCGTAAAGGGCGGGACAGGGTCAGAGACCCAGTACTTC. As protein: CSVKGGTGSETQYF. The chain joins TRBV29-1 to TRBJ2-5; TRBD1 matches at 9 bases. Trimming at V came to 6 bases and at J to 4 bases, leaving 9 bases not matched to a gene. Germline V gene sequence: CDR1 SQVTM, CDR2 ANQGSEA. The CDR3 sequence is 14 residues long.

The chain couples TRBV12-3 or TRBV12-4 to TRBJ1-2; 9 positions match TRBD1. The CDR3 consists of 15 residues. V dropped 2 bases and J dropped 2; count of bases not matched to a gene: 3. CDR3 nucleotides: TGTGCCAGCAGTTTAACCGGGACAGGGAACTATGGCTACACCTTC. Protein product: CASSLTGTGNYGYTF.

This chain joins TRBV30 and TRBJ2-7; tentatively, D is TRBD1 (5 bases). From germline, CDR1 is GTSNPN and CDR2 SVGIG (reference sequence). CDR3 length: 14 amino acids. Trimming removed 0 bases from V and 1 base from J, with 10 bases in between. The CDR3 DNA reads TGTGCCTGGAGTGTGAATCAGGGATCCTACGAGCAGTACTTC. The encoded protein is CAWSVNQGSYEQYF.

The chain is built from TRBV2 and TRBJ2-7; possible D gene TRBD2, 6 bases. This CDR3 is built from 12 residues. V shed 8 bases and J shed 6 bases, with 14 bases lying between them. Germline assignment: CDR1 SNHLY and CDR2 FYNNEI. The CDR3 DNA reads as TGTGCCAGCGGACTAACTCCAGCCGAGCAGTACTTC. Encoded protein: CASGLTPAEQYF.

This rearrangement joins TRBV15 to TRBJ2-7, with D possibly matching TRBD1 (6 bases). V was trimmed by 1 base and J by 3 bases, leaving 7 bases between them. Germline CDR1 reads LNHNV; CDR2 reads YYDKDF (reference sequence). The CDR3 contains 13 residues. CDR3 region: CATSRAQGYEQYF. In DNA, the CDR3 is TGTGCCACCAGCAGAGCACAGGGCTACGAGCAGTACTTC.

The chain couples TRBV14 to TRBJ2-1; D gene unclear. V was shortened by 0 bases and J by 9 bases, with 9 bases between the two germline ends. This CDR3 region has 13 residues. Germline CDR1 is SGHDN and CDR2 is FVKESK. In DNA, the CDR3 is TGTGCCAGCAGCCAAGATCATGTTGGTGAGCAGTTCTTC. Protein product: CASSQDHVGEQFF.

V and J are TRBV5-1 and TRBJ2-5, with TRBD2 identical over 7 bases. There are 12 residues in the CDR3. Germline V lookup: CDR1 SGHRS, CDR2 YFSETQ. With V trimmed by 7 bases and J by 4 bases, 4 bases remained unmatched. CDR3 sequence (DNA): TGCGCCAGCTCCAGGGAGGGAGAGACCCAGTACTTC. Protein: CASSREGETQYF.

This clonotype occurred many times. The chain recombines TRBV29-1 with TRBJ2-1, with a tentative D call TRBD1 (6 bases). Germline V gene lookup returns CDR1 SQVTM and CDR2 ANQGSEA. Trimming cost V 0 bases and J 7 bases, with 10 bases left between them. The CDR3 loop spans 13 amino acids. CDR3 coding DNA: TGCAGCGTTGAAGATTCTCAGGGGAATGAGCAGTTCTTC. It specifies CSVEDSQGNEQFF.

This clonotype was seen a few times. The V and J genes are TRBV2 and TRBJ2-2, with TRBD1 identical over 10 bases. Germline values: CDR1 SNHLY, CDR2 FYNNEI. V was clipped by 6 bases and J by 6 bases; unmatched bases: 4. CDR3 length: 14 amino acids. CDR3 protein: CASSGTGAPGELFF. The CDR3 region has the DNA TGTGCCAGCAGCGGGACAGGGGCCCCCGGGGAGCTGTTTTTT.

The V gene is TRBV10-3, the J gene TRBJ2-3; 13 nucleotides line up with TRBD2. This CDR3 is 17 amino acids long. CDR1 and CDR2 (germline): ENHRY, SYGVKD. V dropped 3 bases and J dropped 5; count of bases not matched to a gene: 8. CDR3 sequence reads: CAISESGLAGVLDTQYF. The CDR3 DNA follows: TGTGCCATCAGTGAATCTGGACTAGCGGGAGTTTTAGATACGCAGTATTTT.